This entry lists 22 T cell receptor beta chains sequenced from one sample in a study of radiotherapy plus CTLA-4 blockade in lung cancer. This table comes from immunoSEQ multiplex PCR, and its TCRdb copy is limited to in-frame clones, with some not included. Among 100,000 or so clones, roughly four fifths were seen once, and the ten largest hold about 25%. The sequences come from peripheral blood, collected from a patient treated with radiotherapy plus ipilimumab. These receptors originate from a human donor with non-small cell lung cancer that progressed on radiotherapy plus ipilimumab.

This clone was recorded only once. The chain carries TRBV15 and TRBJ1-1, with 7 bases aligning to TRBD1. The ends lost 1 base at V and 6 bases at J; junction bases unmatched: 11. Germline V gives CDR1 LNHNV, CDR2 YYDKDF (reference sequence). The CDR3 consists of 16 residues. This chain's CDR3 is CATSRATPGQRAEAFF. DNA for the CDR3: TGTGCCACCAGCAGAGCCACCCCGGGACAGCGGGCTGAAGCTTTCTTT. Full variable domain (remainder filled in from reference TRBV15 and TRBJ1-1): DAMVIQNPRYQVTQFGKPVTLSCSQTLNHNVMYWYQQKSSQAPKLLFHYYDKDFNNEADTPDNFQSRRPNTSFCFLDIRSPGLGDTAMYLCATSRATPGQRAEAFFGQGTRLTVV.

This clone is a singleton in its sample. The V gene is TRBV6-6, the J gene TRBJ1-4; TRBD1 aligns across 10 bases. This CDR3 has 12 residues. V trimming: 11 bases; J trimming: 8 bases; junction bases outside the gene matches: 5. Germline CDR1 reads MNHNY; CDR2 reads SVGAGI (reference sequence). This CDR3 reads CASRTGGEKLFF. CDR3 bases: TGTGCCTCCAGGACAGGGGGAGAAAAACTGTTTTTT.

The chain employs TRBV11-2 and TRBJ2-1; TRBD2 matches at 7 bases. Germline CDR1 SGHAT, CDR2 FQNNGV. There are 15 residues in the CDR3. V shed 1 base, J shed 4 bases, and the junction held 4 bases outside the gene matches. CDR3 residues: CASSLGASGYNEQFF. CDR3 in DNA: TGTGCCAGCAGCTTAGGGGCTAGCGGATACAATGAGCAGTTCTTC.

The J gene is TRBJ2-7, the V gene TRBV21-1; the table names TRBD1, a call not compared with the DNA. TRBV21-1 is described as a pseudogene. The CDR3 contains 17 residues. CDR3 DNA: TGTGCCAGCAGCACGTCCCGGGACAGGGCCACTAACTACGAGCAGTACTTC. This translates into CASSTSRDRATNYEQYF.

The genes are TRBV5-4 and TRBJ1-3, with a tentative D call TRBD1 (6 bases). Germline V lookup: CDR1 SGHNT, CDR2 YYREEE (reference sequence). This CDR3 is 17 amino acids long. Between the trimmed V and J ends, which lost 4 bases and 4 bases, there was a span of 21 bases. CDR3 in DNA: TGTGCCAGCAGCCCGTCCACGGGAACAGGGACGGGAAACACCATATATTTT. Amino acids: CASSPSTGTGTGNTIYF.

The CDR3 spells CASSQASSGTWQETQYF. The CDR3 coding sequence is TGCGCCAGCAGCCAAGCGTCGTCGGGAACTTGGCAAGAGACCCAGTACTTC. The chain links TRBV4-1 to TRBJ2-5; D is possibly TRBD2 (5 bases). V lost 1 base and J 2 bases, leaving 17 bases between the germline ends. This CDR3 spans 17 amino acids. Germline V CDR1 and CDR2: MGHRA, YSYEKL.

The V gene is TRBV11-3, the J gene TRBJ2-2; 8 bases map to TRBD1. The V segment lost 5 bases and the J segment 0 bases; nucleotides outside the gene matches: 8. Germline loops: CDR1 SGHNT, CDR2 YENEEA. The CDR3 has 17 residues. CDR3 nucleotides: TGTGCCAGCAGCCCATCCCCGACAGGGGCGAACACCGGGGAGCTGTTTTTT. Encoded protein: CASSPSPTGANTGELFF. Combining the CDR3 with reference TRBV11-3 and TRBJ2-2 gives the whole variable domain EAGVVQSPRYKIIEKKQPVAFWCNPISGHNTLYWYLQNLGQGPELLIRYENEEAVDDSQLPKDRFSAERLKGVDSTLKIQPAELGDSAVYLCASSPSPTGANTGELFFGEGSRLTVL.

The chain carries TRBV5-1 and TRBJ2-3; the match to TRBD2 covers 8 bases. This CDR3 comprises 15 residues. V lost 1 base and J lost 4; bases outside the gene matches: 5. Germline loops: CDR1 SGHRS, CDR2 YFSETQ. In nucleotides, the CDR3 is TGCGCCAGCAGCTTGCCAGCGGGAGAAGCAGATACGCAGTATTTT. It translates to CASSLPAGEADTQYF.

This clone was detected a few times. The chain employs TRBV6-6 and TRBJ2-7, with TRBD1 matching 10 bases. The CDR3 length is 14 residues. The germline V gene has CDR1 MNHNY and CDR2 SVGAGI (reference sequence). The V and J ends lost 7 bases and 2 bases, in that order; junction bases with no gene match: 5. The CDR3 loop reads CASNGQGGTYEQYV. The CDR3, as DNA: TGTGCCAGCAACGGACAGGGGGGGACCTACGAGCAGTACGTC.

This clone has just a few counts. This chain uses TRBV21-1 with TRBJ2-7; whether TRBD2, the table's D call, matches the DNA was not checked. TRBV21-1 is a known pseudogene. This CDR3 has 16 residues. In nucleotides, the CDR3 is TGTGCCAGCAGCAAATCGGGACTAGCGGGAGGGAACGAGCAGTACTTC. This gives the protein CASSKSGLAGGNEQYF.

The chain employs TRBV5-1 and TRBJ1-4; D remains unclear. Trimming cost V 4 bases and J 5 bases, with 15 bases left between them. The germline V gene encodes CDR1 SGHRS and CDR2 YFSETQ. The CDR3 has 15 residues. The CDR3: CASSTERRINEKLFF. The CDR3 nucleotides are TGCGCCAGCAGCACGGAACGACGGATAAATGAAAAACTGTTTTTT.

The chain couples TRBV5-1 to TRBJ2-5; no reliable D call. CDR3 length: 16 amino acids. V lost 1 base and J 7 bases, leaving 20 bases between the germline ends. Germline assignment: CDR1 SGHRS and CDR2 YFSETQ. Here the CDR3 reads CASSLSLVGEIGTQYF. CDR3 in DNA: TGCGCCAGCAGCTTGTCTCTAGTGGGTGAAATAGGGACCCAGTACTTC.

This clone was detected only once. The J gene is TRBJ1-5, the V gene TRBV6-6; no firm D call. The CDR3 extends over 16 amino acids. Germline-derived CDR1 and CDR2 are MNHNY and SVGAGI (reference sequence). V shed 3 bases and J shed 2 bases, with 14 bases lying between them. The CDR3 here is CASSYTSPEGNQPQHF. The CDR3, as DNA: TGTGCCAGCAGTTATACATCCCCCGAGGGCAATCAGCCCCAGCATTTT.

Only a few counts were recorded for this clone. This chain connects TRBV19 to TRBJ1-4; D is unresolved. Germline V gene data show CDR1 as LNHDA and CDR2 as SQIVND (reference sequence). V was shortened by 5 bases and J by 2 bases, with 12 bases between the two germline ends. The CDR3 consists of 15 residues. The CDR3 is CASSPKQGTNEKLFF. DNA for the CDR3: TGTGCCAGTAGTCCGAAACAAGGGACTAATGAAAAACTGTTTTTT.

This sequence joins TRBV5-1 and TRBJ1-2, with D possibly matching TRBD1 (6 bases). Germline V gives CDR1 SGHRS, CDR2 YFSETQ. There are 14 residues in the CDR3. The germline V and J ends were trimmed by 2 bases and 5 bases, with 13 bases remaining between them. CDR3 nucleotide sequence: TGCGCCAGCAGCTTAGACCAGGGGCAGTATGGCTACACCTTC. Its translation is CASSLDQGQYGYTF. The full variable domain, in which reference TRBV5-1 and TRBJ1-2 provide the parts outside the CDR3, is KAGVTQTPRYLIKTRGQQVTLSCSPISGHRSVSWYQQTPGQGLQFLFEYFSETQRNKGNFPGRFSGRQFSNSRSEMNVSTLELGDSALYLCASSLDQGQYGYTFGSGTRLTVV.

CDR3 loop: CASRHPGLAGNEQFF. The CDR3 DNA follows: TGTGCCAGCAGGCATCCGGGACTAGCGGGTAATGAGCAGTTCTTC. The V call is TRBV6-1, the J call TRBJ2-1; 12 nucleotides agree with TRBD2. The V gene end was trimmed by 6 bases and the J gene end by 7 bases; junction bases not matched to a gene: 7. Germline values: CDR1 MNHNS, CDR2 SASEGT. The length of the CDR3 is 15 residues.

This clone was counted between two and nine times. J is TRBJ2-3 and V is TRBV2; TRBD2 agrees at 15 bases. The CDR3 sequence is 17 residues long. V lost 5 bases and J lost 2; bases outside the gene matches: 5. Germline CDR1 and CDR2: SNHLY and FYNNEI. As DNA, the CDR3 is TGTGCCAGCAGTCCTGGGACTAGCGGGAGGCTCACAGATACGCAGTATTTT. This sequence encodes CASSPGTSGRLTDTQYF.

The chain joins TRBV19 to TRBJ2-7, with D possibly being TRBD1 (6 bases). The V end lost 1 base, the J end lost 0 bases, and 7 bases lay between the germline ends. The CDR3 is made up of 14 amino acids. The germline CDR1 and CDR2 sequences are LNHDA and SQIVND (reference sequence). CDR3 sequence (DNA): TGTGCCAGTAGTATAGGACAGGACTCCTACGAGCAGTACTTC. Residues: CASSIGQDSYEQYF. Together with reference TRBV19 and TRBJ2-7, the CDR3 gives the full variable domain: DGGITQSPKYLFRKEGQNVTLSCEQNLNHDAMYWYRQDPGQGLRLIYYSQIVNDFQKGDIAEGYSVSREKKESFPLTVTSAQKNPTAFYLCASSIGQDSYEQYFGPGTRLTVT.

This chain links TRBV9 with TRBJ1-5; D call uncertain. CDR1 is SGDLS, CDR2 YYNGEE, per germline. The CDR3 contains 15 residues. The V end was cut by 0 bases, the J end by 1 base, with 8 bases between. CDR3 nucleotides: TGTGCCAGCAGCGTAGAGGGTTTGAGCAATCAGCCCCAGCATTTT. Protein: CASSVEGLSNQPQHF.

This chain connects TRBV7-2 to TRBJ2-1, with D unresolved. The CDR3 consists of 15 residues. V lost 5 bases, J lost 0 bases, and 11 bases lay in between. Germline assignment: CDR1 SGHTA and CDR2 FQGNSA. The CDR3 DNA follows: TGTGCCAGCAGCCTGACCGTCAGCTCCTACAATGAGCAGTTCTTC. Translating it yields CASSLTVSSYNEQFF.

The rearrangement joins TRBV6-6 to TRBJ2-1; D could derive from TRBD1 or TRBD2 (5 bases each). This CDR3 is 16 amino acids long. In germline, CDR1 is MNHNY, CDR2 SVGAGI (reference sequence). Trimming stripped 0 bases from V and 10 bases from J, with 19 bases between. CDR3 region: CASSYSRSVGDVEQFF. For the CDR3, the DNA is TGTGCCAGCAGTTACTCGAGAAGCGTGGGGGATGTGGAGCAGTTCTTC.

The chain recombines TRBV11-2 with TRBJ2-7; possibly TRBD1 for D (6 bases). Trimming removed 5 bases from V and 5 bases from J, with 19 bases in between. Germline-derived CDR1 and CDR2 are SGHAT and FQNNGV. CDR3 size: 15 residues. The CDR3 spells CASSHPIQGPHEQYF. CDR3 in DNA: TGTGCCAGCAGCCACCCCATTCAGGGGCCTCACGAGCAGTACTTC.